Presented here are 32 T cell receptor beta chains from one specimen sequenced in a study of TIL therapy for anti-PD-1-resistant metastatic lung cancer. Sequencing used immunoSEQ v3. Produced via immunoSEQ multiplex PCR; TCRdb's table is partial and in-frame only. The sample consists of more than 20,000 clones, around 78% of them appearing once. Time point: pre-treatment sample, taken before nivolumab and TIL therapy. The input for sequencing was blood, taken at baseline. Receptor source: a person between 30 and 80 years old with non-small cell lung cancer.

The count of this clone is one. The chain links TRBV9 to TRBJ2-1; D perhaps matches TRBD1 (6 bases). V lost 0 bases and J lost 5, with 12 bases in between. The germline gives CDR1 SGDLS, CDR2 YYNGEE. This CDR3 is 15 amino acids long. For the CDR3, the DNA is TGTGCCAGCAGCGTAGGGGGGCCCCTCAACAATGAGCAGTTCTTC. Residues: CASSVGGPLNNEQFF.

V is TRBV5-4 and J is TRBJ2-5, with 10 bases identical to TRBD2. V lost 2 bases and J lost 5; bases outside the gene matches: 9. The CDR3 runs to 16 residues. Germline CDR1 reads SGHNT; CDR2 reads YYREEE (reference sequence). For the CDR3, the DNA is TGTGCCAGCAGCTTTTTCCAGCGGGAGGGATGGGAGACCCAGTACTTC. It encodes CASSFFQREGWETQYF.

This chain joins TRBV2 and TRBJ1-1; 8 bases map to TRBD1. The ends lost 8 bases at V and 8 bases at J; junction bases unmatched: 10. The CDR3 is made up of 13 amino acids. Germline CDR1 SNHLY, CDR2 FYNNEI. The CDR3 region is CASVGQGAPEAFF. CDR3 in DNA: TGTGCCAGCGTAGGGCAGGGGGCACCCGAAGCTTTCTTT.

The chain couples TRBV7-9 to TRBJ2-1, with D possibly matching TRBD2 (6 bases). Germline CDR1 SEHNR, CDR2 FQNEAQ (reference sequence). V lost 0 bases to trimming and J lost 9 bases, with 15 bases between them. There are 15 residues in the CDR3. The CDR3 sequence is CASSLAGTSGPEQFF. The CDR3 nucleotides read TGTGCCAGCAGCTTAGCCGGGACCAGCGGGCCTGAGCAGTTCTTC.

V gene TRBV7-2 combines with J gene TRBJ2-7; no clear D. The CDR3 runs 14 residues. The germline V gene encodes CDR1 SGHTA and CDR2 FQGNSA. V gave up 6 bases and J gave up 0 bases, with 12 bases separating them. The CDR3, as DNA: TGTGCCAGCAGATCTTCACCGAGCTCCTACGAGCAGTACTTC. This encodes CASRSSPSSYEQYF.

The CDR3 nucleotides are TGCGCCAGCACCCCTGGAGGAGCAACTAATGAAAAACTGTTTTTT. Amino acids: CASTPGGATNEKLFF. The chain has TRBV5-1 and TRBJ1-4; no clear D. Germline lookup yields CDR1 SGHRS and CDR2 YFSETQ. The CDR3 contains 15 residues. The germline V and J ends were trimmed by 6 bases and 0 bases, with 12 bases remaining between them. Looking up the rest from reference TRBV5-1 and TRBJ1-4 gives the full variable domain: KAGVTQTPRYLIKTRGQQVTLSCSPISGHRSVSWYQQTPGQGLQFLFEYFSETQRNKGNFPGRFSGRQFSNSRSEMNVSTLELGDSALYLCASTPGGATNEKLFFGSGTQLSVL.

Only a few counts were recorded for this clone. The DNA for the CDR3 is TGCGCCAGCAGCCAAGTCAGAGGGGGTAATTCACCCCTCCACTTT. This encodes CASSQVRGGNSPLHF. This rearrangement joins TRBV4-1 to TRBJ1-6; D may be TRBD1 (6 bases). Per germline, CDR1 MGHRA and CDR2 YSYEKL. The length of the CDR3 is 15 residues. V was shortened by 1 base and J by 6 bases, with 10 bases between the two germline ends.

The genes are TRBV7-2 and TRBJ1-6; a weak D match, TRBD1 (6 bases). V was shortened by 2 bases and J by 6 bases, with 11 bases between the two germline ends. The V gene's germline CDR1 is SGHTA and CDR2 FQGNSA. The CDR3 sequence is 15 residues long. CDR3 residues: CASSLRGAGNSPLHF. CDR3 DNA: TGTGCCAGCAGCTTAAGGGGGGCCGGTAATTCACCCCTCCACTTT.

In its sample, this clone was seen once. The gene calls are TRBV7-2 and TRBJ2-1, with 12 positions matching TRBD2. The CDR3 extends over 17 amino acids. Germline CDR1 is SGHTA and CDR2 is FQGNSA. After removal of 4 bases from V and 10 bases from J, the junction contained 14 bases not matched to a gene. In nucleotides, the CDR3 is TGTGCCAGCAGCTCTGGGGCTAGCGGGAGGGCCGAATGGGAGCAGTTCTTC. It translates to CASSSGASGRAEWEQFF.

The chain has TRBV7-2 and TRBJ2-5, with D unresolved. In germline, CDR1 is SGHTA, CDR2 FQGNSA. Trimming took 3 bases from V and 13 from J, leaving 15 bases between them. The CDR3 sequence is 12 residues long. As DNA, the CDR3 is TGTGCCAGCAGCTTGGAAACGGGCGCGCGGTACTTC. This translates into CASSLETGARYF.

J is TRBJ1-4 and V is TRBV30; D remains unclear. CDR1 GTSNPN and CDR2 SVGIG come from the germline V gene (reference sequence). V shed 3 bases and J shed 4 bases, with 9 bases lying between them. This CDR3 contains 13 residues. CDR3 residues: CAWRPSHNEKLFF. The CDR3 coding sequence is TGTGCCTGGAGGCCAAGCCATAATGAAAAACTGTTTTTT.

The chain uses TRBV6-1 and TRBJ2-5; D gene ambiguous. The CDR3 has 14 amino acids. Per germline, CDR1 MNHNS and CDR2 SASEGT. V was pared by 4 bases and J by 1 base, with 10 bases between. In nucleotides, the CDR3 is TGTGCCAGCAGTGCGGACCGATTCCAAGAGACCCAGTACTTC. Its translation is CASSADRFQETQYF.

This chain joins TRBV27 and TRBJ2-7, with D possibly called TRBD1 or TRBD2 (5 bases each). Looked up from germline, CDR1 is MNHEY and CDR2 is SMNVEV (reference sequence). V was shortened by 4 bases and J by 2 bases, with 12 bases between the two germline ends. The CDR3 covers 14 residues. The CDR3 bases are TGTGCCAGCAGTTCCGGGACCATTCCCTACGAGCAGTACTTC. This gives the protein CASSSGTIPYEQYF.

This sequence joins TRBV5-4 and TRBJ1-6; D is undetermined. The germline V and J ends were trimmed by 3 bases and 7 bases, with 11 bases remaining between them. Per the germline V gene, CDR1 is SGHNT and CDR2 is YYREEE (reference sequence). This CDR3 is 14 amino acids long. Here the CDR3 reads CASSSGLGNSPLHF. The CDR3 nucleotides are TGTGCCAGCAGCTCAGGCCTGGGGAATTCACCCCTCCACTTT.

The J gene is TRBJ2-5, the V gene TRBV9; a weak D match, TRBD1 (6 bases). The V gene lost 3 bases and the J gene lost 3 bases, with 18 bases spanning the gap. Germline lookup yields CDR1 SGDLS and CDR2 YYNGEE. This CDR3 contains 16 residues. CDR3 loop: CASSAGTGKSKETQYF. CDR3 sequence (DNA): TGTGCCAGCAGCGCAGGAACAGGGAAGTCAAAAGAGACCCAGTACTTC.

The V call is TRBV18, the J call TRBJ2-3, with TRBD2 matching over 8 bases. The CDR3 is made up of 15 amino acids. Germline CDR1 KGHSH, CDR2 LQKENI. Trimming cost V 2 bases and J 5 bases; bases outside gene matches: 6. The CDR3 reads CASSPTAGAGDTQYF. CDR3 sequence (DNA): TGTGCCAGCTCACCAACAGCGGGGGCGGGAGATACGCAGTATTTT.

This chain links TRBV28 with TRBJ1-2, with 7 bases aligning to TRBD1. This CDR3 is 13 amino acids long. CDR1 and CDR2 (germline): MDHEN, SYDVKM. V lost 3 bases to trimming and J lost 7 bases; unmatched junction nucleotides: 5. The CDR3 loop is CASSFGTALGYTF. CDR3 nucleotides: TGTGCCAGCAGTTTCGGGACAGCCCTTGGCTACACCTTC.

The CDR3 region is CASSVVLTGWDQYF. DNA for the CDR3: TGTGCCAGCAGTGTTGTATTGACAGGGTGGGATCAGTACTTC. The rearrangement uses TRBV2 and TRBJ2-5; TRBD1 matches 7 bases. Trimming cost V 4 bases and J 11 bases; bases outside gene matches: 13. CDR3 size: 14 residues. The germline CDR1 and CDR2 sequences are SNHLY and FYNNEI.

The chain is built from TRBV5-8 and TRBJ1-1; 7 bases match TRBD1. The CDR3 extends over 16 amino acids. Germline assignment: CDR1 SGHTS and CDR2 YDEGEE. V shed 2 bases, J shed 2 bases, and the junction held 9 bases outside the gene matches. The CDR3 sequence is CASSFPGGVGNTEAFF. CDR3 DNA sequence: TGTGCCAGCAGCTTTCCAGGGGGTGTTGGTAACACTGAAGCTTTCTTT.

This rearrangement joins TRBV4-1 to TRBJ1-5, with D tentatively TRBD1 (5 bases). V lost 1 base and J lost 1, with 8 bases in between. This CDR3 contains 15 residues. The germline V gene has CDR1 MGHRA and CDR2 YSYEKL. The CDR3, as DNA: TGCGCCAGCAGCCAAGTGGGGGGGAGCAATCAGCCCCAGCATTTT. Its translation is CASSQVGGSNQPQHF.

Only a few counts were recorded for this clone. V and J are TRBV18 and TRBJ1-6; TRBD1 agrees at 7 bases. Germline V gives CDR1 KGHSH, CDR2 LQKENI. The CDR3 totals 16 residues. V lost 6 bases to trimming and J lost 5 bases; unmatched junction nucleotides: 10. Written as DNA, the CDR3 is TGTGCCAGCTCTCCAATGACTGACAGGGATAATTCACCCCTCCACTTT. It is translated as CASSPMTDRDNSPLHF.

The gene calls are TRBV14 and TRBJ1-5; D perhaps matches TRBD1 (6 bases). Germline CDR1 and CDR2: SGHDN and FVKESK. Deletions cut 1 base from V and 6 bases from J, with 7 bases between. This CDR3 contains 13 residues. In nucleotides, the CDR3 is TGTGCCAGCAGCCAAGTCAGGGGTCAGCCCCAGCATTTT. This sequence encodes CASSQVRGQPQHF.

The chain has TRBV19 and TRBJ2-1; D gene uncertain. This CDR3 contains 15 residues. CDR1 is LNHDA and CDR2 is SQIVND in the germline V gene (reference sequence). V gave up 8 bases and J gave up 0 bases, with 14 bases separating them. The CDR3 nucleotides read TGTGCCAGTCGGGCGGACCGGAGCTCCTACAATGAGCAGTTCTTC. Protein sequence: CASRADRSSYNEQFF. Full variable domain (missing parts from reference TRBV19 and TRBJ2-1): DGGITQSPKYLFRKEGQNVTLSCEQNLNHDAMYWYRQDPGQGLRLIYYSQIVNDFQKGDIAEGYSVSREKKESFPLTVTSAQKNPTAFYLCASRADRSSYNEQFFGPGTRLTVL.

The V call is TRBV27, the J call TRBJ2-4; D is undetermined. V lost 8 bases and J lost 0, with 26 bases in between. The CDR3 extends over 19 amino acids. Germline V gene sequence: CDR1 MNHEY, CDR2 SMNVEV (reference sequence). The CDR3 sequence is CASVTKETAFGLAKNIQYF. As DNA, the CDR3 is TGTGCCAGCGTCACCAAGGAAACCGCTTTTGGCCTAGCCAAAAACATTCAGTACTTC.

The chain combines TRBV10-1 with TRBJ2-7; 9 bases are shared with TRBD1. The CDR3 consists of 14 residues. The germline gives CDR1 WNHNN, CDR2 SYGVQD (reference sequence). The trim removed 3 bases at V and 2 bases at J, leaving 2 bases unmatched. The CDR3 reads CASSDRQGAYEQYF. The CDR3 region has the DNA TGCGCCAGCAGTGATAGACAGGGGGCCTACGAGCAGTACTTC.

This chain connects TRBV29-1 to TRBJ2-4; possible D gene TRBD2, 7 bases. CDR3 length equals 13 residues. CDR1 and CDR2 (germline): SQVTM, ANQGSEA. V lost 5 bases to trimming and J lost 4 bases, with 12 bases between them. This CDR3 is CSVRGGVKNIQYF. The DNA of the CDR3 is TGCAGCGTTAGGGGGGGAGTTAAAAACATTCAGTACTTC.

The chain couples TRBV5-1 to TRBJ2-7, with D maybe TRBD1 (7 bases). Trimming pared 4 bases from V and 6 bases from J, leaving 14 bases between. This CDR3 region has 13 residues. Germline-derived CDR1 and CDR2 are SGHRS and YFSETQ. In DNA form, the CDR3 reads TGCGCCAGCAGCAGATCAGGGGGGAGCGAGCAGTACTTC. Residues: CASSRSGGSEQYF.

The chain couples TRBV28 to TRBJ2-7; perhaps TRBD1 as D (6 bases). V lost 4 bases and J lost 0, with 10 bases in between. The CDR3 totals 14 residues. Germline V gene sequence: CDR1 MDHEN, CDR2 SYDVKM. The chain's CDR3 is CASSSGELSYEQYF. DNA for the CDR3: TGTGCCAGCAGTTCAGGGGAGCTCTCCTACGAGCAGTACTTC.

The genes are TRBV10-1 and TRBJ2-6, with no clear D. Germline-derived CDR1 and CDR2 are WNHNN and SYGVQD (reference sequence). V gave up 4 bases and J gave up 0 bases, with 10 bases separating them. This CDR3 region has 16 residues. The CDR3 coding sequence is TGCGCCAGCAGTGGAAAGGGAAGCTCTGGGGCCAACGTCCTGACTTTC. It translates to CASSGKGSSGANVLTF.

The J gene is TRBJ1-5, the V gene TRBV7-9; D perhaps matches TRBD1 (6 bases). Germline lookup yields CDR1 SEHNR and CDR2 FQNEAQ (reference sequence). Trimming cost V 1 base and J 1 base, with 14 bases left between them. The CDR3 covers 17 residues. The CDR3 DNA reads TGTGCCAGCAGCTTAGTACGGGGGCGCGAAAGCAATCAGCCCCAGCATTTT. It specifies CASSLVRGRESNQPQHF.

The CDR3 is CASQKAGGLGGELFF. CDR3 nucleotide sequence: TGTGCCAGCCAAAAGGCGGGGGGCCTCGGCGGGGAGCTGTTTTTT. V and J are TRBV28 and TRBJ2-2; 8 nucleotides line up with TRBD2. Looked up from germline, CDR1 is MDHEN and CDR2 is SYDVKM. The CDR3 sequence is 15 residues long. V shed 8 bases, J shed 7 bases, and the junction held 12 bases outside the gene matches.

The V and J genes are TRBV5-1 and TRBJ2-5; TRBD2 is a possible D gene (5 bases). The CDR3 extends over 15 amino acids. Per the germline V gene, CDR1 is SGHRS and CDR2 is YFSETQ. The V end lost 4 bases, the J end lost 1 base, and 14 bases lay between the germline ends. As DNA, the CDR3 is TGCGCCAGCAGCCGGGATGACGGTAGCCAAGAGACCCAGTACTTC. Protein: CASSRDDGSQETQYF. The full variable domain, rest sourced from reference TRBV5-1 and TRBJ2-5, is KAGVTQTPRYLIKTRGQQVTLSCSPISGHRSVSWYQQTPGQGLQFLFEYFSETQRNKGNFPGRFSGRQFSNSRSEMNVSTLELGDSALYLCASSRDDGSQETQYFGPGTRLLVL.